The 23 T cell receptor beta chains below all came from one sample that was sequenced in a study of cytomegalovirus exposure and HLA in healthy donors. With 60 Vbeta and 13 Jbeta primers, the PCR was carried out. Profiled with immunoSEQ multiplex PCR; TCRdb holds only in-frame clones, not every one. The sample holds roughly 74,000 clones; 78% are singletons and the top ten take around 1.5%. Sequenced input: PBMCs. These receptor sequences come from a man between 40 and 49 years old in good health and CMV-seronegative.

This chain links TRBV18 with TRBJ2-5; 7 bases line up with TRBD1. Matching the DNA end better, TRBJ2-7 makes the J call doubtful. The CDR3 covers 14 residues. CDR1 and CDR2 from the germline V gene are KGHSH and LQKENI. Written as DNA, the CDR3 is TGTGCCAGCTCACCAGGGACAGCTACCTACGAGCAGTACTTC. Its protein is CASSPGTATYEQYF.

The V gene is TRBV28, the J gene TRBJ1-1, with D perhaps matching TRBD1 (6 bases). Looked up from germline, CDR1 is MDHEN and CDR2 is SYDVKM. Trimming left V 7 bases short and J 1 base short, with 19 bases between. The CDR3 spans 16 residues. CDR3 in DNA: TGTGCCAGCACCTCGGGGGGAACCAGGGGGAACACTGAAGCTTTCTTT. Residues: CASTSGGTRGNTEAFF.

The V call is TRBV29-1, the J call TRBJ2-7; 8 bases agree with TRBD1. V lost 4 bases and J lost 4; bases outside the gene matches: 3. The germline CDR1 and CDR2 sequences are SQVTM and ANQGSEA. There are 12 residues in the CDR3. The CDR3 loop is CSVVGQGYEQYF. The CDR3 region has the DNA TGCAGCGTTGTTGGACAGGGATACGAGCAGTACTTC.

This chain links TRBV30 with TRBJ1-5; no reliable D call. Germline V gene lookup returns CDR1 GTSNPN and CDR2 SVGIG (reference sequence). V lost 4 bases and J lost 2, with 12 bases in between. The CDR3 is made up of 14 amino acids. In DNA form, the CDR3 reads TGTGCCTGGAAGGACCCGAGGGGCAATCAGCCCCAGCATTTT. This translates into CAWKDPRGNQPQHF.

The chain employs TRBV2 and TRBJ2-7; D may be TRBD2 (5 bases). The CDR3 is 13 amino acids. Germline V lookup: CDR1 SNHLY, CDR2 FYNNEI. Between the trimmed V and J ends, which lost 0 bases and 6 bases, there was a span of 9 bases. The CDR3 here is CASSEALRGEQYF. The CDR3 coding sequence is TGTGCCAGCAGTGAAGCGCTTCGGGGCGAGCAGTACTTC.

This chain joins TRBV5-1 and TRBJ2-2; D might be TRBD2 (5 bases). Germline-derived CDR1 and CDR2 are SGHRS and YFSETQ. The V gene lost 5 bases and the J gene lost 10 bases, with 15 bases spanning the gap. The CDR3 spans 13 residues. The CDR3 region is CASSSALGAELFF. The DNA for the CDR3 is TGCGCCAGCAGTAGCGCCCTTGGCGCGGAGCTGTTTTTT.

V gene TRBV2 combines with J gene TRBJ1-1, with D hard to call. The length of the CDR3 is 12 residues. The germline V gene encodes CDR1 SNHLY and CDR2 FYNNEI. V lost 6 bases and J 0 bases, leaving 5 bases between the germline ends. This CDR3 reads CASSPVNTEAFF. The CDR3 region has the DNA TGTGCCAGCAGCCCAGTGAACACTGAAGCTTTCTTT.

V gene TRBV5-1 combines with J gene TRBJ2-2; 7 positions match TRBD2. Per the germline V gene, CDR1 is SGHRS and CDR2 is YFSETQ. The CDR3 covers 16 residues. Losses at the gene ends were 3 bases for V and 4 bases for J; bases not matched to a gene: 9. The CDR3 reads CASSWGGGRSTGELFF. In DNA form, the CDR3 reads TGCGCCAGCAGCTGGGGGGGTGGACGTTCCACCGGGGAGCTGTTTTTT.

V usage is TRBV7-3 and J usage is TRBJ2-7; the D is unclear. The length of the CDR3 is 11 residues. With 7 bases removed from V and 7 bases from J, the gap between germline ends came to 11 bases. From germline, CDR1 is SGHTA and CDR2 FQGTGA. The CDR3 sequence is CASTPESEQYF. The CDR3 DNA reads as TGTGCCAGCACCCCTGAGTCTGAGCAGTACTTC.

The chain couples TRBV18 to TRBJ2-5; 7 nucleotides match TRBD2. The CDR3 totals 12 residues. Germline V gene lookup returns CDR1 KGHSH and CDR2 LQKENI. Unmatched junction bases numbered 0, after V lost 4 bases and J lost 4 bases. The CDR3 spells CASSRGGETQYF. The CDR3 nucleotides are TGTGCCAGCTCACGGGGGGGAGAGACCCAGTACTTC.

The rearrangement joins TRBV2 to TRBJ2-5; D remains ambiguous. CDR1 is SNHLY and CDR2 is FYNNEI in the germline V gene. The CDR3 has 13 residues. Between the trimmed V and J ends, which lost 5 bases and 7 bases, there was a span of 14 bases. The CDR3 nucleotides read TGTGCCAGCAGTCGAGGCTCGCTAGGGACCCAGTACTTC. Protein: CASSRGSLGTQYF.

In its sample, this clone was seen once. DNA for the CDR3: TGTGCCACCAGCCGCTCGAGCTATAATTCACCCCTCCACTTT. This encodes CATSRSSYNSPLHF. The chain links TRBV15 to TRBJ1-6; the D is unclear. Trimming stripped 5 bases from V and 3 bases from J, with 8 bases between. The germline CDR1 and CDR2 sequences are LNHNV and YYDKDF (reference sequence). This CDR3 contains 14 residues.

The chain is built from TRBV11-3 and TRBJ2-1; TRBD2 agrees at 10 bases. The CDR3 spans 17 residues. Germline CDR1 SGHNT, CDR2 YENEEA. Germline trimming cut 6 bases from V and 7 bases from J; bases unmatched to any gene: 15. CDR3 region: CASRPGEREGTGNEQFF. CDR3 nucleotide sequence: TGTGCCAGCAGACCGGGGGAGCGGGAGGGCACGGGGAATGAGCAGTTCTTC.

The J gene is TRBJ1-1, the V gene TRBV18; the match to TRBD1 covers 11 bases. V shed 1 base, J shed 6 bases, and the junction held 1 base outside the gene matches. Per germline, CDR1 KGHSH and CDR2 LQKENI. The CDR3 is made up of 14 amino acids. The CDR3 loop is CASSPRGQGAEAFF. CDR3 DNA sequence: TGTGCCAGCTCACCACGGGGACAGGGGGCTGAAGCTTTCTTT.

This chain connects TRBV2 to TRBJ1-1, with TRBD1 matching 8 bases. The V gene's germline CDR1 is SNHLY and CDR2 FYNNEI. The V gene end was trimmed by 8 bases and the J gene end by 0 bases; junction bases not matched to a gene: 8. This CDR3 contains 15 residues. The CDR3 region is CASGSGQVMNTEAFF. In nucleotides, the CDR3 is TGTGCCAGCGGATCGGGACAGGTCATGAACACTGAAGCTTTCTTT.

This sequence joins TRBV5-6 and TRBJ2-1, with TRBD1 matching over 10 bases. The CDR3 runs 16 residues. The ends lost 0 bases at V and 1 base at J; junction bases unmatched: 1. Germline V gene lookup returns CDR1 SGHDT and CDR2 YYEEEE. The DNA for the CDR3 is TGTGCCAGCAGCTTGGGGGACAGGGGATCCTACAATGAGCAGTTCTTC. It translates to CASSLGDRGSYNEQFF.

The V gene is TRBV7-9, the J gene TRBJ1-4; 7 nucleotides align to TRBD1. The junction had 8 bases not matched to a gene; V was cut back by 5 bases and J by 5 bases. The CDR3 totals 15 residues. Germline lookup yields CDR1 SEHNR and CDR2 FQNEAQ (reference sequence). As DNA, the CDR3 is TGTGCCAGCAGCGACTTGGGACAGCGAAATGAAAAACTGTTTTTT. This codes for CASSDLGQRNEKLFF.

The rearrangement links TRBV6-1 to TRBJ2-6; D is perhaps TRBD2 (5 bases). CDR1 and CDR2 from the germline V gene are MNHNS and SASEGT. CDR3 length: 15 amino acids. V was pared by 4 bases and J by 1 base, with 8 bases between. The CDR3 DNA reads as TGTGCCAGCAGTGGATGGGAGTCTGGGGCCAACGTCCTGACTTTC. Translating it yields CASSGWESGANVLTF.

This chain's CDR3 is CASRDRGVGEQYF. CDR3 nucleotide sequence: TGTGCCAGCCGGGACAGGGGTGTGGGTGAGCAGTACTTC. V and J are TRBV27 and TRBJ2-7, with 10 bases lining up with TRBD1. Trimming at V came to 8 bases and at J to 7 bases, leaving 8 bases not matched to a gene. CDR1 MNHEY and CDR2 SMNVEV come from the germline V gene (reference sequence). This CDR3 spans 13 amino acids.

V is TRBV6-1 and J is TRBJ2-7; TRBD1 matches 7 bases. The J segment lost 3 bases and the V segment lost 2 bases, leaving 7 bases of the junction unmatched. This CDR3 region has 15 residues. The germline V gene encodes CDR1 MNHNS and CDR2 SASEGT. As DNA, the CDR3 is TGTGCCAGCAGTGAAAACAGGGGCAGTGGCTACGAGCAGTACTTC. Translation: CASSENRGSGYEQYF.

This chain links TRBV19 with TRBJ1-2; 7 bases are a match to TRBD1. This CDR3 has 17 amino acids. Per germline, CDR1 LNHDA and CDR2 SQIVND (reference sequence). V lost 7 bases, J lost 0 bases, and 14 bases stayed unmatched. CDR3 coding DNA: TGTGCCAGTATAGGTTTGGGACAGCTGGGAGCTAACTATGGCTACACCTTC. It encodes CASIGLGQLGANYGYTF.

The chain recombines TRBV12-5 with TRBJ1-4; D is unresolved. CDR1 and CDR2 (germline): LGHNT, FRNRAP. This CDR3 region has 15 residues. V was cut by 1 base and J by 0 bases, with 6 bases left in between. CDR3 bases: TGTGCTAGTGGTTTGGGAGATGCAACTAATGAAAAACTGTTTTTT. It is translated as CASGLGDATNEKLFF.

The chain recombines TRBV6-1 with TRBJ2-5, with 8 bases identical to TRBD2. The CDR3 spans 14 residues. The V gene's germline CDR1 is MNHNS and CDR2 SASEGT. V gave up 3 bases and J gave up 5 bases; unmatched junction bases: 5. DNA of the CDR3: TGTGCCAGCAGTGAGGAGCGGGGGTGGGAGACCCAGTACTTC. Amino acids: CASSEERGWETQYF.